Detailed here is one TCR beta chain. The CDR3 spans 13 residues. V lost 7 bases and J 7 bases, leaving 16 bases between the germline ends. Per the germline V gene, CDR1 is LNHDA and CDR2 is SQIVND (reference sequence). Authors' methods: It was from reference gene primer amplification that nucleated cell counts were estimated. TCRdb keeps only in-frame clones here, not all; method: immunoSEQ multiplex PCR. The D gene and trimming were derived from the DNA, and the V and J assignments and clone size from that table. The sample includes roughly 330,000 clones, around 90% of them seen just once. Recruited during active infection, patients (from Seattle) were subsequently followed longitudinally. The data belong to a study of blood T cell repertoires in COVID-19. Study background: The United States, Italy and Spain were the sources of the acute and convalescent COVID-19 samples. In each case, the material was cDNA or gDNA derived from T cells, B-cell-depleted T cells, or PBMCs.

This TCR derives from a young man with COVID-19, enrolled during active disease. This chain connects TRBV19 to TRBJ1-2, with D perhaps TRBD1 (5 bases). The sample was peripheral blood. CDR3 DNA sequence: TGTGCCAGTAAATGGGTTCAGGGCTCTGGCTACACCTTC. Protein: CASKWVQGSGYTF.